This T cell receptor (beta chain) was observed in a study of early T cells in non-severe SARS-CoV-2 infection. The study's findings and limits: VDJdb-based matching was biased toward anti-spike CD8 responses and missed private and CD4 specificities.

This clonotype was seen ten or more times. Its specificity is not known. MiXCR was run by TCRdb on the 5' RACE reads, yielding one entry per CDR3 protein. In the table there are tens of thousands of distinct CDR3 sequences, around 3.9% of which are singletons. The source is an adult who was a healthcare worker with PCR-confirmed SARS-CoV-2 infection or an uninfected control (not recorded which). Sequences were obtained from whole blood.

The CDR3 DNA reads as TGTGCCAGCTCCCCCGGGACAGGGCGTTACGAGCAGTACTTC. Translating it yields CASSPGTGRYEQYF. The rearrangement uses TRBV18 and TRBJ2-7; 9 nucleotides align to TRBD1. J was trimmed by 4 bases and V by 6 bases; bases with no gene match: 7. From germline, CDR1 is KGHSH and CDR2 LQKENI. CDR3 length equals 14 residues.